Listed here are 7 T cell receptor beta chains from one sample, sequenced in a study of cytomegalovirus exposure and HLA in healthy donors. Primers included in the PCR were 60 Vbeta and 13 Jbeta primers. Sequenced by immunoSEQ multiplex PCR; TCRdb stores in-frame clones only, minus some. Of around 110,000 clones listed, about 80% are singletons. Sample: PBMCs. The receptors shown here come from a man aged 30-40 years in good health and CMV-seropositive.

This chain links TRBV30 with TRBJ2-5, with unresolved D. Between the trimmed V and J ends, which lost 2 bases and 9 bases, there was a span of 13 bases. The CDR3 runs to 12 residues. Germline values: CDR1 GTSNPN, CDR2 SVGIG (reference sequence). The CDR3 DNA follows: TGTGCCTGGAGTACGAGCTTTCAGGCCCAGTACTTC. This encodes CAWSTSFQAQYF.

The chain carries TRBV7-2 and TRBJ1-2; 7 positions match TRBD1. Germline V gene lookup returns CDR1 SGHTA and CDR2 FQGNSA. After removal of 5 bases from V and 8 bases from J, the junction contained 5 bases not matched to a gene. The CDR3 is made up of 12 amino acids. DNA of the CDR3: TGTGCCAGCAGCGACAGGGTGCGGGGCTACACCTTC. Its protein is CASSDRVRGYTF.

The chain recombines TRBV2 with TRBJ1-2, with 7 bases lining up with TRBD1. The CDR3 is 12 amino acids. From germline, CDR1 is SNHLY and CDR2 FYNNEI. J was trimmed by 4 bases and V by 6 bases; bases with no gene match: 2. The DNA for the CDR3 is TGTGCCAGCAGCGACAGGGCCTATGGCTACACCTTC. Amino acid sequence: CASSDRAYGYTF.

Comment on this clone: The junction does not match germline at one end; this may be a read error. This chain uses TRBV5-1 with TRBJ2-7; TRBD1 matches 7 bases. The CDR3 has 15 amino acids. Germline V gene lookup returns CDR1 SGHRS and CDR2 YFSETQ. The CDR3 reads CASSLVGTASNEQYF. CDR3 bases: TGCGCCAGCAGCTTGGTGGGGACAGCCTCCAACGAGCAGTACTTC.

The chain joins TRBV9 to TRBJ2-1, with D possibly being TRBD2 (6 bases). This CDR3 region has 16 residues. V lost 0 bases, J lost 0 bases, and 10 bases lay in between. Germline assignment: CDR1 SGDLS and CDR2 YYNGEE. This CDR3 reads CASSVGLASSYNEQFF. The CDR3 coding sequence is TGTGCCAGCAGCGTAGGTCTAGCGAGCTCCTACAATGAGCAGTTCTTC.

In this sample, this clone turned up a few times. The V and J genes are TRBV5-6 and TRBJ1-3; D gene unclear. Germline CDR1 is SGHDT and CDR2 is YYEEEE. The CDR3 covers 14 residues. Trimming shortened V by 1 base and J by 1 base, and 6 bases separated the two germline ends. CDR3 protein: CASSLISSGNTIYF. The CDR3 coding sequence is TGTGCCAGCAGCTTGATATCTTCTGGAAACACCATATATTTT.

The table lists this clone with a few counts. This chain joins TRBV2 and TRBJ1-2, with D unresolved. The germline V gene has CDR1 SNHLY and CDR2 FYNNEI. CDR3 length equals 15 residues. V lost 6 bases and J lost 5, with 19 bases in between. Written as DNA, the CDR3 is TGTGCCAGCAGCACCCGACTTAGGGCGGGGTATGGCTACACCTTC. Protein product: CASSTRLRAGYGYTF.